The 30 T cell receptor beta chains listed next were all sequenced from one sample in a study of T cell changes during pregnancy in multiple sclerosis. TCRdb's copy holds only in-frame clones and misses some; the assay was immunoSEQ multiplex PCR. Here the sample spans 35,000 to 55,000 clones, under 95% being singletons. The material was CD4+ T cells from peripheral blood mononuclear cells, obtained in the third trimester of pregnancy. The receptors come from a female donor with multiple sclerosis, enrolled in a pregnancy study.

This CDR3 is CASRGLAGGIYYEQYF. The CDR3 DNA sequence: TGTGCCAGCAGGGGACTAGCGGGAGGAATATACTACGAGCAGTACTTC. The chain uses TRBV27 and TRBJ2-7; 15 nucleotides agree with TRBD2. The V and J ends lost 6 bases and 3 bases, in that order; junction bases with no gene match: 6. Looked up from germline, CDR1 is MNHEY and CDR2 is SMNVEV (reference sequence). This CDR3 spans 16 amino acids.

The rearrangement links TRBV7-3 to TRBJ2-2; D unresolved. The ends were cut back, 2 bases at V and 2 bases at J, with 9 bases in the middle. The CDR3 sequence is 15 residues long. Germline V lookup: CDR1 SGHTA, CDR2 FQGTGA. CDR3 sequence: CASSLLTGNTGELFF. The DNA of the CDR3 is TGTGCCAGCAGCTTACTAACCGGTAACACCGGGGAGCTGTTTTTT.

The V and J genes are TRBV27 and TRBJ1-1, with D tentatively TRBD1 (5 bases). The CDR3 is 17 amino acids. The germline V gene encodes CDR1 MNHEY and CDR2 SMNVEV (reference sequence). The ends were cut back, 3 bases at V and 7 bases at J, with 24 bases in the middle. The CDR3 protein is CASSFSSSGRFYVEAFF. The DNA of the CDR3 is TGTGCCAGCAGTTTTTCTTCGTCAGGGAGGTTTTATGTTGAAGCTTTCTTT.

The gene calls are TRBV6-1 and TRBJ2-7, with 7 bases aligning to TRBD1. This CDR3 region has 14 residues. V shed 5 bases, J shed 2 bases, and the junction held 6 bases outside the gene matches. Germline CDR1 reads MNHNS; CDR2 reads SASEGT. The CDR3 DNA reads as TGTGCCAGCAGTCCATCGGGACAGCCCTACGAGCAGTACTTC. Translating it yields CASSPSGQPYEQYF.

The chain links TRBV29-1 to TRBJ1-2; D might be TRBD1 (6 bases). Looked up from germline, CDR1 is SQVTM and CDR2 is ANQGSEA. The CDR3 is 12 residues long. The V end lost 4 bases, the J end lost 8 bases, and 14 bases lay between the germline ends. In DNA, the CDR3 is TGCAGCGTTGGTTCAACAGGGATCGGCTACACCTTC. It specifies CSVGSTGIGYTF.

V gene TRBV11-2 combines with J gene TRBJ2-1, with 15 bases that match TRBD2. CDR1 is SGHAT and CDR2 is FQNNGV in the germline V gene. V shed 4 bases and J 7 bases; nucleotides not matched to a gene: 5. The CDR3 is made up of 16 amino acids. CDR3 in amino acids: CASSSQGLAGGNEQFF. The CDR3 DNA is TGTGCCAGCAGCTCCCAGGGACTAGCGGGAGGAAATGAGCAGTTCTTC.

The chain uses TRBV18 and TRBJ1-1; D unresolved. The length of the CDR3 is 15 residues. V lost 2 bases to trimming and J lost 0 bases, with 10 bases between them. The germline V gene encodes CDR1 KGHSH and CDR2 LQKENI. The CDR3, as DNA: TGTGCCAGCTCACCATCGCGGCGAATGAACACTGAAGCTTTCTTT. It codes for CASSPSRRMNTEAFF.

The chain joins TRBV6-5 to TRBJ2-7; a weak D match, TRBD1 (6 bases). This CDR3 has 15 residues. From germline, CDR1 is MNHEY and CDR2 SVGAGI. The CDR3 nucleotides read TGTGCAGCCGGAAAAACACAGGGTTCGTCCTACGAGCAGTACTTC. Amino acids: CAAGKTQGSSYEQYF.

V usage is TRBV11-2 and J usage is TRBJ2-3; a weak D match, TRBD1 (6 bases). CDR3 length: 13 amino acids. In germline, CDR1 is SGHAT, CDR2 FQNNGV. V was shortened by 3 bases and J by 5 bases, with 9 bases between the two germline ends. CDR3 nucleotides: TGTGCCAGCAGCTTCAGGGGTCAAGATACGCAGTATTTT. Its protein product is CASSFRGQDTQYF.

The V and J genes are TRBV7-2 and TRBJ2-3, with 7 bases matching TRBD1. The CDR3 length is 14 residues. V shed 10 bases, J shed 5 bases, and the junction held 12 bases outside the gene matches. The V gene's germline CDR1 is SGHTA and CDR2 FQGNSA. This chain's CDR3 is CATQSRRGLDTQYF. In DNA, the CDR3 is TGTGCCACTCAGAGTCGCAGGGGGTTAGATACGCAGTATTTT.

V usage is TRBV11-2 and J usage is TRBJ2-5, with TRBD2 matching over 7 bases. Trimming took 3 bases from V and 4 from J; bases not matched to a gene: 5. The CDR3 sequence is 14 residues long. The germline gives CDR1 SGHAT, CDR2 FQNNGV. This chain's CDR3 is CASSFRTRSETQYF. The CDR3 nucleotides read TGTGCCAGCAGCTTCCGGACTAGATCAGAGACCCAGTACTTC. The full variable domain, completed using reference TRBV11-2 and TRBJ2-5, is EAGVAQSPRYKIIEKRQSVAFWCNPISGHATLYWYQQILGQGPKLLIQFQNNGVVDDSQLPKDRFSAERLKGVDSTLKIQPAKLEDSAVYLCASSFRTRSETQYFGPGTRLLVL.

V gene TRBV28 combines with J gene TRBJ1-2; 9 nucleotides line up with TRBD1. The CDR3 runs 14 residues. CDR1 is MDHEN and CDR2 is SYDVKM in the germline V gene. V dropped 6 bases and J dropped 6; count of bases not matched to a gene: 8. DNA of the CDR3: TGTGCCAGCAGGTCACAGGGGGCGCCTGATGGCTACACCTTC. Translation: CASRSQGAPDGYTF.

This clone was counted once. This chain links TRBV7-6 with TRBJ2-2, with D maybe TRBD1 (6 bases). Looked up from germline, CDR1 is SGHVS and CDR2 is FNYEAQ. This CDR3 is 14 amino acids long. Deletions cut 9 bases from V and 5 bases from J, with 16 bases between. CDR3 residues: CASAWDTTTGELFF. CDR3 coding DNA: TGTGCCAGTGCGTGGGACACTACGACCGGGGAGCTGTTTTTT.

A single count supports this clone. The chain joins TRBV10-2 to TRBJ2-7; 13 bases match TRBD2. The J segment lost 4 bases and the V segment lost 4 bases, leaving 4 bases of the junction unmatched. Germline V CDR1 and CDR2: WSHSY, SAAADI. The CDR3 consists of 15 residues. This chain's CDR3 is CASSGLAGGQYEQYF. In DNA form, the CDR3 reads TGCGCCAGCAGTGGACTAGCGGGAGGTCAGTACGAGCAGTACTTC.

The chain joins TRBV11-1 to TRBJ2-1; TRBD1 matches 10 bases. The trim removed 3 bases at V and 6 bases at J, leaving 5 bases unmatched. Germline CDR1 and CDR2: SGHAT and FQDESV (reference sequence). This CDR3 comprises 15 residues. The CDR3 sequence: CASSLGTGAVNEQFF. As DNA, the CDR3 is TGTGCCAGCAGCTTGGGGACAGGGGCCGTCAATGAGCAGTTCTTC.

This chain connects TRBV2 to TRBJ1-1; a possible D gene is TRBD1 (5 bases). This CDR3 is built from 13 residues. CDR1 is SNHLY, CDR2 FYNNEI, per germline. V was trimmed by 8 bases and J by 4 bases, leaving 14 bases between them. The CDR3: CASQLEGSTEAFF. As DNA, the CDR3 is TGTGCCAGCCAACTGGAGGGGAGCACTGAAGCTTTCTTT.

This CDR3 reads CASSPGGEGEAFF. CDR3 in DNA: TGTGCCAGCTCACCAGGGGGCGAGGGTGAAGCTTTCTTT. The chain uses TRBV18 and TRBJ1-1, with D possibly TRBD1 on 6 matching bases. There are 13 residues in the CDR3. The V gene's germline CDR1 is KGHSH and CDR2 LQKENI. V was clipped by 2 bases and J by 7 bases, with 11 bases between them.

This clone occurred once. This rearrangement joins TRBV6-6 to TRBJ1-3; D is unclear. V lost 6 bases, J lost 2 bases, and 14 bases lay in between. Looked up from germline, CDR1 is MNHNY and CDR2 is SVGAGI (reference sequence). This CDR3 has 15 residues. This CDR3 reads CASRGGTAAGNTIYF. The CDR3 DNA is TGTGCCAGCAGGGGAGGAACGGCTGCTGGAAACACCATATATTTT.

The rearrangement joins TRBV7-9 to TRBJ1-5, with D possibly TRBD1 on 6 matching bases. The V gene's germline CDR1 is SEHNR and CDR2 FQNEAQ (reference sequence). Trimming took 0 bases from V and 4 from J, leaving 10 bases between them. The CDR3 is 15 amino acids. In DNA form, the CDR3 reads TGTGCCAGCAGCTTAGCTGGGACACCAAATCAGCCCCAGCATTTT. Translating it yields CASSLAGTPNQPQHF.

V and J are TRBV18 and TRBJ2-7; 10 bases fit TRBD1. In germline, CDR1 is KGHSH, CDR2 LQKENI. V gave up 5 bases and J gave up 2 bases; unmatched junction bases: 6. The CDR3 has 15 amino acids. CDR3 loop: CASSNAGQGTYEQYF. CDR3 sequence (DNA): TGTGCCAGCTCAAACGCGGGACAGGGGACCTACGAGCAGTACTTC.

The chain recombines TRBV18 with TRBJ1-1; D is possibly TRBD1 (6 bases). The germline V gene encodes CDR1 KGHSH and CDR2 LQKENI. V gave up 0 bases and J gave up 5 bases, with 16 bases separating them. The length of the CDR3 is 16 residues. The CDR3: CASSPPRAGGTTEAFF. The DNA for the CDR3 is TGTGCCAGCTCACCACCCCGGGCCGGGGGGACAACTGAAGCTTTCTTT.

The chain couples TRBV27 to TRBJ2-1, with 10 bases aligning to TRBD2. Germline loops: CDR1 MNHEY, CDR2 SMNVEV (reference sequence). V was pared by 4 bases and J by 5 bases, with 8 bases of the junction left unmatched. The CDR3 is made up of 16 amino acids. The CDR3 spells CASSWLAGVSDNEQFF. The DNA of the CDR3 is TGTGCCAGCAGTTGGCTAGCGGGAGTTAGTGACAATGAGCAGTTCTTC.

The V gene is TRBV30, the J gene TRBJ1-1; the D is unclear. V shed 4 bases and J shed 6 bases, with 6 bases lying between them. The CDR3 runs 10 residues. CDR1 GTSNPN and CDR2 SVGIG come from the germline V gene (reference sequence). The CDR3, as DNA: TGTGCCTGGATTAGTGCTGAAGCTTTCTTT. It translates to CAWISAEAFF.

The chain has TRBV7-8 and TRBJ2-7; D possibly corresponds to TRBD2 (6 bases). The CDR3 has 14 amino acids. V shed 4 bases and J shed 3 bases, with 13 bases lying between them. Germline V gives CDR1 SGHVS, CDR2 FQNEAQ. The CDR3 DNA reads as TGTGCCAGCAGCTCTCGGGGACTTGACTACGAGCAGTACTTC. Its protein is CASSSRGLDYEQYF.

The rearrangement joins TRBV7-2 to TRBJ2-3; D not resolved. V was clipped by 0 bases and J by 2 bases, with 3 bases between them. This CDR3 has 13 residues. In germline, CDR1 is SGHTA, CDR2 FQGNSA. DNA of the CDR3: TGTGCCAGCAGCTTAGCTATCACAGATACGCAGTATTTT. Translating gives CASSLAITDTQYF.

V is TRBV4-1 and J is TRBJ1-5; D remains ambiguous. Germline lookup yields CDR1 MGHRA and CDR2 YSYEKL. The V and J ends lost 4 bases and 3 bases respectively, with 13 bases between them. The CDR3 spans 15 residues. The CDR3 spells CASSPTTLANQPQHF. The CDR3, as DNA: TGCGCCAGCAGCCCCACCACTCTAGCCAATCAGCCCCAGCATTTT.

This chain links TRBV11-2 with TRBJ2-5, with 8 nucleotides matching TRBD2. Germline V CDR1 and CDR2: SGHAT, FQNNGV. The length of the CDR3 is 15 residues. J gave up 3 bases and V 5 bases, and 8 bases lay outside the gene matches. CDR3 protein: CASSEGTRQEETQYF. As DNA, the CDR3 is TGTGCCAGCAGCGAAGGGACTAGGCAAGAAGAGACCCAGTACTTC.

This chain uses TRBV18 with TRBJ2-1; 10 bases line up with TRBD1. The CDR3 has 15 residues. The germline CDR1 and CDR2 sequences are KGHSH and LQKENI. V trimming: 3 bases; J trimming: 6 bases; junction bases outside the gene matches: 5. CDR3 sequence (DNA): TGTGCCAGCTCACCTCCGGGACAGGGGATCAATGAGCAGTTCTTC. This sequence encodes CASSPPGQGINEQFF.

V gene TRBV19 combines with J gene TRBJ2-2; TRBD1 agrees at 7 bases. Trimming removed 0 bases from V and 0 bases from J; junction bases left unmatched: 16. This CDR3 comprises 21 residues. Germline CDR1 is LNHDA and CDR2 is SQIVND (reference sequence). CDR3 in DNA: TGTGCCAGTAGTATAGAGTTCCGCAGACAGGGATACTTTCCGAACACCGGGGAGCTGTTTTTT. Translating gives CASSIEFRRQGYFPNTGELFF.

V and J are TRBV11-1 and TRBJ2-7; the D gene is possibly TRBD2 (5 bases). The germline V gene has CDR1 SGHAT and CDR2 FQDESV (reference sequence). CDR3 length: 15 residues. The V end lost 0 bases, the J end lost 4 bases, and 13 bases lay between the germline ends. The CDR3 DNA follows: TGTGCCAGCAGCTTAGCGGCGGGCCTAAGGTACGAGCAGTACTTC. Amino acids: CASSLAAGLRYEQYF. The full variable domain, in which reference TRBV11-1 and TRBJ2-7 provide the parts outside the CDR3, is EAEVAQSPRYKITEKSQAVAFWCDPISGHATLYWYRQILGQGPELLVQFQDESVVDDSQLPKDRFSAERLKGVDSTLKIQPAELGDSAMYLCASSLAAGLRYEQYFGPGTRLTVT.